These 17 T cell receptor beta chains share one sample of origin, sequenced in a study. Cells sorted as Tregs were CD4+, CD25+ and CD127-/low. TCRdb ran MiXCR on the 5' RACE reads and lists one entry per CDR3 protein. Among some 40,000 distinct CDR3 sequences, 22% were seen once, and the ten largest hold around 4%. The sequencing input was Tregs sorted from a lymph node. These receptor sequences come from a female donor with breast cancer.

In this sample, this clonotype turned up many times. The V gene is TRBV4-2, the J gene TRBJ2-1; the match to TRBD2 covers 7 bases. The germline CDR1 and CDR2 sequences are LGHNA and YNFKEQ. V lost 1 base to trimming and J lost 9 bases; unmatched junction nucleotides: 9. The length of the CDR3 is 15 residues. The CDR3 coding sequence is TGTGCCAGCAGCCAAGGGGAGGGTACGGCCACTGAGCAGTTCTTC. Its protein is CASSQGEGTATEQFF.

The chain carries TRBV20-1 and TRBJ1-5; no definite D call. Between the trimmed V and J ends, which lost 6 bases and 3 bases, there was a span of 15 bases. The CDR3 is 14 residues long. Per the germline V gene, CDR1 is DFQATT and CDR2 is SNEGSKA (reference sequence). Here the CDR3 DNA reads TGCAGTGCGGTCGGGGAAGGCGACAATCAGCCCCAGCATTTT. Amino acids: CSAVGEGDNQPQHF.

This rearrangement joins TRBV5-1 to TRBJ2-2, with D tentatively TRBD2 (6 bases). Trimming shortened V by 1 base and J by 5 bases, and 12 bases separated the two germline ends. Germline-derived CDR1 and CDR2 are SGHRS and YFSETQ. This CDR3 has 15 residues. CDR3 DNA sequence: TGCGCCAGCAGCTTGAACGGAGGGCCGACCGGGGAGCTGTTTTTT. This translates into CASSLNGGPTGELFF.

This clonotype was picked up a small number of times. A much larger clone lies one base from this, so it may be a read error. The gene calls are TRBV4-1 and TRBJ2-2; 11 bases are a match to TRBD1. The CDR3 loop spans 16 amino acids. CDR1 MGHRA and CDR2 YSYEKL come from the germline V gene. Trimming cost V 4 bases and J 4 bases; bases outside gene matches: 5. The CDR3 DNA follows: TGCGCCAGCAGCCCGGCCGGGACAGGGGGCACCGGGGAGCTGTTTTTT. The encoded protein is CASSPAGTGGTGELFF.

The table lists this clonotype with a few counts. The chain couples TRBV4-1 to TRBJ2-1, with D hard to call. The ends were cut back, 1 base at V and 10 bases at J, with 17 bases in the middle. This CDR3 has 15 amino acids. The germline CDR1 and CDR2 sequences are MGHRA and YSYEKL. The CDR3 DNA is TGCGCCAGCAGCCAAGGTCTAGGGCCCCCCTTGGAGCAGTTCTTC. This gives the protein CASSQGLGPPLEQFF.

There are a few counts of this clonotype. The chain combines TRBV7-9 with TRBJ1-3; TRBD1 might be the D (6 bases). CDR1 is SEHNR, CDR2 FQNEAQ, per germline (reference sequence). The CDR3 contains 17 residues. V dropped 2 bases and J dropped 0 bases, with 14 bases sitting between them. The CDR3 coding sequence is TGTGCCAGCAGCTTATTAATTCGGGGGCACTCTGGAAACACCATATATTTT. Translation: CASSLLIRGHSGNTIYF.

The sample holds many counts of this clonotype. This sequence joins TRBV6-1 and TRBJ2-7, with TRBD2 matching over 9 bases. The V gene's germline CDR1 is MNHNS and CDR2 SASEGT. The junction had 5 bases not matched to a gene; V was cut back by 7 bases and J by 4 bases. This CDR3 spans 13 amino acids. This CDR3 is CASILTSGYEQYF. In DNA form, the CDR3 reads TGTGCCAGCATTTTGACTAGCGGTTACGAGCAGTACTTC.

About this clonotype: A clone one base away is much larger, so this may be a read error. The chain couples TRBV20-1 to TRBJ2-1; D might be TRBD1 or TRBD2, each matching 5 bases. The CDR3 sequence is 15 residues long. Germline lookup yields CDR1 DFQATT and CDR2 SNEGSKA (reference sequence). CDR3 loop: CSTRNPGPLFNEQFF. The CDR3, as DNA: TGCAGTACTAGAAACCCGGGACCGTTGTTCAATGAGCAGTTCTTC.

This clonotype is termed medium-sized (0.01 to 0.1%). The chain combines TRBV4-2 with TRBJ2-2, with 7 bases lining up with TRBD2. The CDR3 extends over 16 amino acids. V lost 4 bases, J lost 6 bases, and 11 bases stayed unmatched. The germline gives CDR1 LGHNA, CDR2 YNFKEQ. CDR3 coding DNA: TGTGCCAGCAGCCCCGTTTTGGGAGGGCCTGCCGGGGAGCTGTTTTTT. It specifies CASSPVLGGPAGELFF.

This chain connects TRBV30 to TRBJ2-2; no clear D gene. Trimming removed 0 bases at V and 4 bases at J, with 3 bases between. The CDR3 has 12 residues. The germline CDR1 and CDR2 sequences are GTSNPN and SVGIG (reference sequence). The CDR3 is CAWSVITGELFF. The CDR3 DNA reads TGTGCCTGGAGTGTTATCACCGGGGAGCTGTTTTTT.

In its sample, this clonotype was seen a few times. This chain links TRBV7-2 with TRBJ1-5; 7 bases agree with TRBD1. Germline assignment: CDR1 SGHTA and CDR2 FQGNSA. The CDR3 covers 14 residues. V shed 1 base and J 7 bases; nucleotides not matched to a gene: 4. CDR3 protein: CASSLGARGQPQHF. CDR3 DNA sequence: TGTGCCAGCAGCTTAGGGGCCAGGGGGCAGCCCCAGCATTTT.

This clonotype was detected ten times or more. CDR3 coding DNA: TGTGCCAGCAGCGCGGGGAGAAATCAGCCCCAGCATTTT. It is translated as CASSAGRNQPQHF. The chain joins TRBV6-5 to TRBJ1-5; D ambiguous. This CDR3 contains 13 residues. V dropped 6 bases and J dropped 4 bases, with 10 bases sitting between them. The germline V gene has CDR1 MNHEY and CDR2 SVGAGI.

Remarks on this clonotype: A single base separates this from a much larger clone, so it may be a read error. V usage is TRBV9 and J usage is TRBJ2-1; TRBD2 matches at 8 bases. This CDR3 comprises 16 residues. Germline V gene data show CDR1 as SGDLS and CDR2 as YYNGEE. CDR3 residues: CASGVGGEPSYNEQFF. In nucleotides, the CDR3 is TGTGCCAGCGGCGTCGGGGGGGAACCCTCCTACAATGAGCAGTTCTTC.

This clonotype turned up a few times. The V call is TRBV6-6, the J call TRBJ2-7, with a possible D match to TRBD1 (6 bases). CDR3 length: 16 amino acids. Germline CDR1 is MNHNY and CDR2 is SVGAGI (reference sequence). With 4 bases removed from V and 2 bases from J, the gap between germline ends came to 18 bases. The CDR3 coding sequence is TGTGCCAGCAGTTCGTCCTTCAGGGGATTTGCCTACGAGCAGTACTTC. Encoded protein: CASSSSFRGFAYEQYF.

This chain uses TRBV27 with TRBJ1-5; no clear D. V was trimmed by 6 bases and J by 0 bases, leaving 12 bases between them. CDR3 length: 15 amino acids. In germline, CDR1 is MNHEY, CDR2 SMNVEV (reference sequence). The CDR3 spells CASRKEGISNQPQHF. In DNA, the CDR3 is TGTGCCAGCAGAAAGGAGGGAATTAGCAATCAGCCCCAGCATTTT.

This chain joins TRBV6-1 and TRBJ2-7, with D perhaps TRBD1 or TRBD2 (5 bases each). Germline CDR1 and CDR2: MNHNS and SASEGT. The CDR3 contains 13 residues. The V end was cut by 3 bases, the J end by 2 bases, with 8 bases between. The CDR3 DNA is TGTGCCAGCAGTGATTTGGGGGCCTACGAGCAGTACTTC. The encoded protein is CASSDLGAYEQYF.

This clonotype turned up a few times. The chain has TRBV5-1 and TRBJ1-1; D perhaps matches TRBD1 (5 bases). The germline V gene encodes CDR1 SGHRS and CDR2 YFSETQ. V shed 2 bases and J shed 0 bases, with 14 bases lying between them. CDR3 length equals 16 residues. The CDR3 sequence is CASSFGTEFMNTEAFF. The CDR3 bases are TGCGCCAGCAGCTTCGGGACGGAATTCATGAACACTGAAGCTTTCTTT.